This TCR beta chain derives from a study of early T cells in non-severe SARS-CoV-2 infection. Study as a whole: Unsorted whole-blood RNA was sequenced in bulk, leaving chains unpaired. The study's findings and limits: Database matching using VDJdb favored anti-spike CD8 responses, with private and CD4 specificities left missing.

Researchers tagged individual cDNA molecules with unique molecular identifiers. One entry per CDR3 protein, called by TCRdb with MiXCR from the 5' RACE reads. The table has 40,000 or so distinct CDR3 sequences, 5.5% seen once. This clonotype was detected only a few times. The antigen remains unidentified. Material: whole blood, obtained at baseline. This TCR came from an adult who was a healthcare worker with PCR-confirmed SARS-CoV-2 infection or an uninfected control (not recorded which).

CDR3 DNA: TGTGCCAGCAGCTTAGATGGCAGGGACTATGGCTACACCTTC. It is translated as CASSLDGRDYGYTF. The rearrangement links TRBV11-2 to TRBJ1-2; a weak D match, TRBD1 (5 bases). The CDR3 has 14 amino acids. CDR1 and CDR2 from the germline V gene are SGHAT and FQNNGV. Trimming removed 0 bases at V and 3 bases at J, with 8 bases between. The whole variable domain, filled in from reference TRBV11-2 and TRBJ1-2, reads EAGVAQSPRYKIIEKRQSVAFWCNPISGHATLYWYQQILGQGPKLLIQFQNNGVVDDSQLPKDRFSAERLKGVDSTLKIQPAKLEDSAVYLCASSLDGRDYGYTFGSGTRLTVV.